The 23 T cell receptor beta chains below come from one sample, sequenced in a study of OX40 agonist ivuxolimab in advanced cancers. TCRdb's copy holds only in-frame clones and misses some; the assay was immunoSEQ multiplex PCR. The profile covers some 43,000 clones, with about 83% appearing a single time and roughly 36% taken by the ten largest. Specimen: CD4+ or CD8+ T cells sorted from blood, collected in a trial of the OX40 agonist ivuxolimab. Receptor source: an adult with an advanced solid tumor such as melanoma, head and neck, liver or kidney cancer.

The V and J genes are TRBV7-9 and TRBJ1-1; weak D call: TRBD1 (5 bases). This CDR3 region has 13 residues. Germline lookup yields CDR1 SEHNR and CDR2 FQNEAQ (reference sequence). V was cut by 5 bases and J by 4 bases, with 11 bases left in between. CDR3 coding DNA: TGTGCCAGCAGCCCGCGGGGCGCCACTGAAGCTTTCTTT. Translating gives CASSPRGATEAFF.

The chain is built from TRBV9 and TRBJ2-5; 7 bases match TRBD1. The ends lost 0 bases at V and 5 bases at J; junction bases unmatched: 7. The CDR3 loop spans 15 amino acids. Germline assignment: CDR1 SGDLS and CDR2 YYNGEE. The CDR3 is CASSVGTGVGETQYF. Written as DNA, the CDR3 is TGTGCCAGCAGCGTAGGCACAGGGGTTGGGGAGACCCAGTACTTC.

V usage is TRBV14 and J usage is TRBJ2-2; D unclear. The germline gives CDR1 SGHDN, CDR2 FVKESK. This CDR3 contains 12 residues. V gave up 4 bases and J gave up 7 bases, with 7 bases separating them. The CDR3 protein is CASSRAGGELFF. The CDR3 nucleotides are TGTGCCAGCAGCCGGGCTGGCGGGGAGCTGTTTTTT.

The chain links TRBV5-1 to TRBJ1-6; D remains unclear. Trimming stripped 1 base from V and 10 bases from J, with 12 bases between. Germline CDR1 and CDR2: SGHRS and YFSETQ. The CDR3 consists of 14 residues. Written as DNA, the CDR3 is TGCGCCAGCAGCTTGAACGGGTGGGGATCACCCCTCCACTTT. This translates into CASSLNGWGSPLHF.

This clone was seen only once. The gene calls are TRBV2 and TRBJ2-3; 8 bases map to TRBD2. This CDR3 is built from 13 residues. Germline V lookup: CDR1 SNHLY, CDR2 FYNNEI. Trimming cost V 6 bases and J 7 bases; bases outside gene matches: 6. CDR3 in DNA: TGTGCCAGCAGGGCGGGGGGCGGATATACGCAGTATTTT. It translates to CASRAGGGYTQYF.

This chain links TRBV18 with TRBJ1-1, with D possibly being TRBD1 (6 bases). CDR3 length equals 14 residues. CDR1 is KGHSH, CDR2 LQKENI, per germline. With 3 bases removed from V and 4 bases from J, the gap between germline ends came to 12 bases. The CDR3: CASSPPGGSTEAFF. The CDR3 DNA sequence: TGTGCCAGCTCACCTCCCGGGGGCAGCACTGAAGCTTTCTTT.

The chain couples TRBV7-6 to TRBJ1-2, with D uncertain. The length of the CDR3 is 11 residues. Germline loops: CDR1 SGHVS, CDR2 FNYEAQ. V lost 5 bases and J lost 5, with 6 bases in between. CDR3 loop: CASSAAYGYTF. In nucleotides, the CDR3 is TGTGCCAGCAGCGCGGCGTATGGCTACACCTTC. The variable domain in full, with the rest retrieved from reference TRBV7-6 and TRBJ1-2, is GAGVSQSPRYKVTKRGQDVALRCDPISGHVSLYWYRQALGQGPEFLTYFNYEAQQDKSGLPNDRFSAERPEGSISTLTIQRTEQRDSAMYRCASSAAYGYTFGSGTRLTVV.

In DNA, the CDR3 is TGTGCCAGCAGCCGCGGGCCCGGGGAGCTGTTTTTT. It encodes CASSRGPGELFF. The chain combines TRBV7-9 with TRBJ2-2, with D perhaps matching TRBD2 (5 bases). The germline CDR1 and CDR2 sequences are SEHNR and FQNEAQ (reference sequence). The CDR3 extends over 12 amino acids. V dropped 5 bases and J dropped 6 bases, with 7 bases sitting between them.

The chain carries TRBV19 and TRBJ2-3, with 8 bases lining up with TRBD1. Germline-derived CDR1 and CDR2 are LNHDA and SQIVND (reference sequence). The CDR3 length is 14 residues. J lost 2 bases, V lost 7 bases, and 5 bases had no gene match. CDR3 bases: TGTGCCAGTATGTGGACAGGGCACACAGATACGCAGTATTTT. It yields the protein CASMWTGHTDTQYF. The full variable domain, its missing parts supplied by reference TRBV19 and TRBJ2-3, is DGGITQSPKYLFRKEGQNVTLSCEQNLNHDAMYWYRQDPGQGLRLIYYSQIVNDFQKGDIAEGYSVSREKKESFPLTVTSAQKNPTAFYLCASMWTGHTDTQYFGPGTRLTVL.

V usage is TRBV19 and J usage is TRBJ1-2; D gene unclear. This CDR3 has 14 residues. Trimming removed 3 bases at V and 5 bases at J, with 13 bases between. Germline V lookup: CDR1 LNHDA, CDR2 SQIVND (reference sequence). The CDR3 loop reads CASSIGQRRYGYTF. For the CDR3, the DNA is TGTGCCAGTAGTATTGGGCAGAGACGTTATGGCTACACCTTC.

This clone has only one observation. The V call is TRBV18, the J call TRBJ1-4, with D unresolved. In germline, CDR1 is KGHSH, CDR2 LQKENI. The germline V and J ends were trimmed by 3 bases and 9 bases, with 8 bases remaining between them. The CDR3 length is 12 residues. The CDR3 DNA is TGTGCCAGCTCACCTGACGGACAAAAACTGTTTTTT. It specifies CASSPDGQKLFF.

This chain uses TRBV5-4 with TRBJ2-1; 11 bases fit TRBD2. CDR1 is SGHNT, CDR2 YYREEE, per germline (reference sequence). The CDR3 length is 15 residues. V shed 4 bases and J 7 bases; nucleotides not matched to a gene: 7. CDR3 DNA sequence: TGTGCCAGCAGCGCGACTAGCGGGATAACAAATGAGCAGTTCTTC. Translation gives CASSATSGITNEQFF.

The genes are TRBV7-9 and TRBJ1-1, with D hard to call. With 5 bases removed from V and 0 bases from J, the gap between germline ends came to 7 bases. Germline values: CDR1 SEHNR, CDR2 FQNEAQ (reference sequence). The CDR3 consists of 13 residues. The CDR3 DNA is TGTGCCAGCAGCACGGCGCTGAACACTGAAGCTTTCTTT. Translating gives CASSTALNTEAFF.

The CDR3 DNA sequence: TGTGCCAGCAGCCCTCCGGGAATTCCCGGAGGGCAGTACTTC. As protein: CASSPPGIPGGQYF. The chain employs TRBV28 and TRBJ2-7; D perhaps matches TRBD2 (5 bases). V was cut by 6 bases and J by 9 bases, with 21 bases left in between. Germline loops: CDR1 MDHEN, CDR2 SYDVKM. This CDR3 is built from 14 residues.

In its sample, this clone was seen a few times. The chain combines TRBV7-8 with TRBJ2-2; D perhaps matches TRBD2 (6 bases). Between the trimmed V and J ends, which lost 5 bases and 4 bases, there was a span of 17 bases. The length of the CDR3 is 16 residues. CDR1 is SGHVS, CDR2 FQNEAQ, per germline. This CDR3 is CASSANDWGGTGELFF. CDR3 bases: TGTGCCAGCAGCGCCAACGATTGGGGAGGCACCGGGGAGCTGTTTTTT.

The gene calls are TRBV12-5 and TRBJ1-1; no clear D. CDR1 is LGHNT, CDR2 FRNRAP, per germline. Trimming removed 2 bases at V and 1 base at J, with 11 bases between. CDR3 size: 15 residues. The CDR3 DNA reads TGTGCTAGTGGTTTGTCAGCAGCGACGAACACTGAAGCTTTCTTT. Residues: CASGLSAATNTEAFF.

The genes are TRBV6-5 and TRBJ2-1; no reliable D call. Per the germline V gene, CDR1 is MNHEY and CDR2 is SVGAGI. This CDR3 region has 13 residues. The CDR3 sequence is CGVRRPAYNEQFF. The CDR3, as DNA: TGTGGAGTTCGACGTCCGGCCTACAATGAGCAGTTCTTC.

J is TRBJ1-2 and V is TRBV5-4, with TRBD1 matching over 9 bases. The CDR3 sequence is 16 residues long. Germline trimming cut 4 bases from V and 2 bases from J; bases unmatched to any gene: 9. CDR1 and CDR2 from the germline V gene are SGHNT and YYREEE (reference sequence). The CDR3 bases are TGTGCCAGCAGCGCGGTCAAAGGACAGGGGAACTATGGCTACACCTTC. Translation gives CASSAVKGQGNYGYTF.

V usage is TRBV5-4 and J usage is TRBJ2-7; 12 positions agree with TRBD2. This CDR3 has 15 residues. The trim removed 3 bases at V and 4 bases at J, leaving 5 bases unmatched. In germline, CDR1 is SGHNT, CDR2 YYREEE (reference sequence). The CDR3 sequence is CASSSLTSGRYEQYF. Here the CDR3 DNA reads TGTGCCAGCAGCTCGTTGACTAGCGGGAGATACGAGCAGTACTTC.

This clone was found a few times. The rearrangement links TRBV9 to TRBJ2-1; weak D call: TRBD2 (6 bases). This CDR3 has 13 residues. V was clipped by 0 bases and J by 9 bases, with 10 bases between them. Germline CDR1 reads SGDLS; CDR2 reads YYNGEE. DNA for the CDR3: TGTGCCAGCAGCGTAGGCGTGGGGGGTGAGCAGTTCTTC. Translation: CASSVGVGGEQFF.

This chain joins TRBV2 and TRBJ2-3; D is ambiguous. The germline CDR1 and CDR2 sequences are SNHLY and FYNNEI. This CDR3 is built from 14 residues. The V end lost 4 bases, the J end lost 2 bases, and 10 bases lay between the germline ends. The CDR3 bases are TGTGCCAGCAGTGGTATTAGTCTCACAGATACGCAGTATTTT. Amino acids: CASSGISLTDTQYF.

The chain is built from TRBV6-1 and TRBJ1-2; 7 nucleotides agree with TRBD1. From germline, CDR1 is MNHNS and CDR2 SASEGT. CDR3 length: 14 residues. V was clipped by 5 bases and J by 8 bases; unmatched bases: 11. The CDR3 here is CASSSGQAGWGYTF. The CDR3 DNA reads as TGTGCCAGCAGTTCCGGACAGGCGGGGTGGGGCTACACCTTC.

The V and J genes are TRBV5-1 and TRBJ1-6, with unresolved D. The V end was cut by 7 bases, the J end by 5 bases, with 10 bases between. The CDR3 runs 13 residues. Germline loops: CDR1 SGHRS, CDR2 YFSETQ. The CDR3 DNA sequence: TGCGCCAGCTCGGGCCAGGATAATTCACCCCTCCACTTT. It codes for CASSGQDNSPLHF.